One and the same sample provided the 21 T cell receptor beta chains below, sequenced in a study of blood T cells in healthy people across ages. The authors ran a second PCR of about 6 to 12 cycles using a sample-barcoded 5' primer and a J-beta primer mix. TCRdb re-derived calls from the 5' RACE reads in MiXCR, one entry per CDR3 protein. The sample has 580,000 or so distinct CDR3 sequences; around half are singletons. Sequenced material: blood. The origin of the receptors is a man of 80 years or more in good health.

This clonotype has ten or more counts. Here the CDR3 reads CASSSGRLGGTEAFF. In nucleotides, the CDR3 is TGTGCCAGCAGTTCTGGGAGGCTGGGGGGGACTGAAGCTTTCTTT. The V call is TRBV6-6, the J call TRBJ1-1; a weak D match, TRBD1 (5 bases). This CDR3 is built from 15 residues. The germline gives CDR1 MNHNY, CDR2 SVGAGI (reference sequence). Trimming removed 4 bases at V and 5 bases at J, with 17 bases between.

CDR3 amino acids: CASSPTSGSYDEQFF. For the CDR3, the DNA is TGTGCCAGCAGCCCAACTAGCGGGAGTTATGATGAGCAGTTCTTC. The rearrangement joins TRBV7-3 to TRBJ2-1, with 11 bases that match TRBD2. CDR1 SGHTA and CDR2 FQGTGA come from the germline V gene. The CDR3 extends over 15 amino acids. Trimming at V came to 5 bases and at J to 8 bases, leaving 8 bases not matched to a gene.

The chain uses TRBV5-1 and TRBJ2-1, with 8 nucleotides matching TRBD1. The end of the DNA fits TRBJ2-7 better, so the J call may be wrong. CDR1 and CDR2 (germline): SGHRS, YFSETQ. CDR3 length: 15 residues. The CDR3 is CASSSFDRGAYEQYF. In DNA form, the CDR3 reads TGCGCCAGCAGCTCCTTCGACAGGGGAGCCTACGAGCAGTACTTC.

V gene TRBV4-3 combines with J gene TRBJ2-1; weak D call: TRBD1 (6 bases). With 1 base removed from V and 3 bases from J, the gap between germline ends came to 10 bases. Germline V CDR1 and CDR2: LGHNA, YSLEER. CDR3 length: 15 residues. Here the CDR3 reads CASSQGTVFYNEQFF. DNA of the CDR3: TGCGCCAGCAGCCAAGGGACAGTTTTCTACAATGAGCAGTTCTTC.

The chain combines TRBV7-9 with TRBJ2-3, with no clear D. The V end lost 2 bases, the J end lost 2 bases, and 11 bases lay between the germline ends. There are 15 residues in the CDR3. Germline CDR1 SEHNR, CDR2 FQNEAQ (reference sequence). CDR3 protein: CASSLRPALTDTQYF. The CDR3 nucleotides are TGTGCCAGCAGCTTAAGACCAGCGCTCACAGATACGCAGTATTTT.

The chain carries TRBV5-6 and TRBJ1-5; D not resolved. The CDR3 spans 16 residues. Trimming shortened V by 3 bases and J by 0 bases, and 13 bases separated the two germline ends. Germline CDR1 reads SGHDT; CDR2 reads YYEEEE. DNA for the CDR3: TGTGCCAGCAGCTCCCGGTGGACGGATAGCAATCAGCCCCAGCATTTT. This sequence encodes CASSSRWTDSNQPQHF.

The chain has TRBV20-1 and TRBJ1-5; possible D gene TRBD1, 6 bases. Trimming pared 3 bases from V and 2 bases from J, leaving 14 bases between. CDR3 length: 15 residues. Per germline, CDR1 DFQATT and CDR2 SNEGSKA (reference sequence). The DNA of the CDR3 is TGCAGTGCTAGGACAGGTTCCCGGGGCAATCAGCCCCAGCATTTT. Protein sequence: CSARTGSRGNQPQHF.

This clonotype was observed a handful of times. CDR3: CASSPTGTYNEQFF. In DNA, the CDR3 is TGTGCCAGCAGCCCGACAGGGACCTACAATGAGCAGTTCTTC. The J gene is TRBJ2-1, the V gene TRBV7-3; 7 bases map to TRBD1. This CDR3 region has 14 residues. The ends lost 5 bases at V and 2 bases at J; junction bases unmatched: 3. Germline V gene sequence: CDR1 SGHTA, CDR2 FQGTGA.

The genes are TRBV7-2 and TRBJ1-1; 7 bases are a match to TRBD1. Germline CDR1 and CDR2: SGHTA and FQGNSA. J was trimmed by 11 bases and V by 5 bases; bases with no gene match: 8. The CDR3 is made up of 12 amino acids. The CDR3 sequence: CASSPQGVRAFF. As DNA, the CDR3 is TGTGCCAGCAGCCCTCAGGGGGTTAGGGCTTTCTTT.

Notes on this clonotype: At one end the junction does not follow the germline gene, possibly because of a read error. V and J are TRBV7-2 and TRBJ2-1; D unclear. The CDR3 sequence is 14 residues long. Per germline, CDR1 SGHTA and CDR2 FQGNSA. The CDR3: CASSLDGRNKEQFF. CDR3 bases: TGTGCCAGCAGCTTAGATGGCAGGAACAAGGAGCAGTTCTTC.

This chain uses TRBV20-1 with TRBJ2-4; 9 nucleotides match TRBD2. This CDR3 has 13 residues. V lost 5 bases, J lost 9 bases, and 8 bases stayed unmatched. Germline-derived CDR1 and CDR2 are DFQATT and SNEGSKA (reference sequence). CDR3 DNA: TGCAGTGCTTGGGGACTAGCTGAAGGCATTCAGTACTTC. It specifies CSAWGLAEGIQYF.

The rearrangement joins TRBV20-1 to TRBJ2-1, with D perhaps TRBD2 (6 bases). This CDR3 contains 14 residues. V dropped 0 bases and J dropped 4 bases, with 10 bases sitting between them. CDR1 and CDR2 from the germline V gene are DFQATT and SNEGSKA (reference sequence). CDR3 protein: CSARDRAGYNEQFF. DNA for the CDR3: TGCAGTGCTAGAGATAGGGCGGGGTACAATGAGCAGTTCTTC.

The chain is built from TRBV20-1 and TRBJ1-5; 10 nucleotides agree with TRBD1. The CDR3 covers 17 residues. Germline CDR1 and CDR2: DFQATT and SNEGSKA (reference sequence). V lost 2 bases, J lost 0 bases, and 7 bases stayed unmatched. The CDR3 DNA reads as TGCAGTGCTAGACGGGGGACAGGGGAGTATAGCAATCAGCCCCAGCATTTT. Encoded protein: CSARRGTGEYSNQPQHF.

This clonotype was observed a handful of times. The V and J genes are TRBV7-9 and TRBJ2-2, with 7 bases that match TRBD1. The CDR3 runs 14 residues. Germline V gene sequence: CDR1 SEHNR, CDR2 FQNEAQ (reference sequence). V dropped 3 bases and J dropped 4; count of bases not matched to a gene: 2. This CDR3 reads CASSFTGATGELFF. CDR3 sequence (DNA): TGTGCCAGCAGCTTCACAGGGGCCACCGGGGAGCTGTTTTTT.

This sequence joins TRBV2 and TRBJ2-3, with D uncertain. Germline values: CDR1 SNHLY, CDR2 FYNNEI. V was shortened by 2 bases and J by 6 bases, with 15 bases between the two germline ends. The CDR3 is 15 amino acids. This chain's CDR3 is CASSESDKRVDTQYF. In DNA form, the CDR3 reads TGTGCCAGCAGTGAAAGTGACAAAAGAGTGGATACGCAGTATTTT. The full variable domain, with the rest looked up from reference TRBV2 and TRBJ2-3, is EPEVTQTPSHQVTQMGQEVILRCVPISNHLYFYWYRQILGQKVEFLVSFYNNEISEKSEIFDDQFSVERPDGSNFTLKIRSTKLEDSAMYFCASSESDKRVDTQYFGPGTRLTVL.

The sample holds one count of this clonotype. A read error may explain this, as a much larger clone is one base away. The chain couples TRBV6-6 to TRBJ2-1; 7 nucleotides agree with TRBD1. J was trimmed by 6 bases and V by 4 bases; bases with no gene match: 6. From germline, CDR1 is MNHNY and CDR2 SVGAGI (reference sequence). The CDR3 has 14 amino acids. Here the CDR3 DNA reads TGTGCCAGCAGTTCCTCGACAGGGATCAATGAGCAGTTCTTC. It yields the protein CASSSSTGINEQFF.

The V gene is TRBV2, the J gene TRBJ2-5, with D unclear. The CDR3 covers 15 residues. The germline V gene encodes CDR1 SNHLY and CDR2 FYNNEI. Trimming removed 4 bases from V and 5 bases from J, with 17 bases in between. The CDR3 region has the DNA TGTGCCAGCAGTGCTATTAGGGCTCAACACGAGACCCAGTACTTC. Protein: CASSAIRAQHETQYF.

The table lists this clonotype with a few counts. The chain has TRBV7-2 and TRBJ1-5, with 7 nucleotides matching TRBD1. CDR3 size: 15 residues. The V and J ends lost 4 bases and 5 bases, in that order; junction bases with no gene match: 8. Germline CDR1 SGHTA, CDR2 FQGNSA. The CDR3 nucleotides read TGTGCCAGCAGCTGGGCAGGGGGAAAGGATCAGCCCCAGCATTTT. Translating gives CASSWAGGKDQPQHF.

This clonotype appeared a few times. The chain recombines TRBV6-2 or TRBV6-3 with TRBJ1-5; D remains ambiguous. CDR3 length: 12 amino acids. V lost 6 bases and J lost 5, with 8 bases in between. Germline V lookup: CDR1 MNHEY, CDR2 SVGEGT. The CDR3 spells CASSLRDQPQHF. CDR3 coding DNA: TGTGCCAGCAGCTTACGCGATCAGCCCCAGCATTTT.

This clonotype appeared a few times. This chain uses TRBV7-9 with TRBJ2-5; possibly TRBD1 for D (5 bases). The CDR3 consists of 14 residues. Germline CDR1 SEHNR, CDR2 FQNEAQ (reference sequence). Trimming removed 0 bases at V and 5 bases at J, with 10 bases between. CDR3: CASSLAQGGETQYF. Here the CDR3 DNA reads TGTGCCAGCAGCTTAGCCCAGGGTGGGGAGACCCAGTACTTC.

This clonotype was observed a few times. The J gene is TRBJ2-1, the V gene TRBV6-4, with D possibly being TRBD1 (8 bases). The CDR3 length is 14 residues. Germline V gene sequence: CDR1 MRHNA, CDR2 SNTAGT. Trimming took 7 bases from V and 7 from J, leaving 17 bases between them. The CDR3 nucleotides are TGTGCCAGCAAGAAGGACAGGGAGGGGAATGAGCAGTTCTTC. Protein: CASKKDREGNEQFF.